The present T cell receptor (beta chain) was sequenced within a study of blood T cell repertoires in COVID-19. Study in general: Acute and convalescent COVID-19 specimens originated in the United States, Italy and Spain. T cells, B-cell-depleted T cells, or PBMCs supplied cDNA or gDNA.

The CDR3 covers 19 residues. V lost 0 bases and J lost 3; bases outside the gene matches: 15. Germline CDR1 LGHNT, CDR2 FRNRAP. Original processing methods: Reference gene primer amplification gave estimated nucleated cell counts. Sequencing was performed with immunoSEQ multiplex PCR; in TCRdb, only in-frame clones are kept and a portion is missing. The V and J calls and clone size come from that table; D and trimming were worked out from the DNA. The sample lists some 130,000 clones, 65% to 85% occurring once. J is TRBJ2-7 and V is TRBV12-5, with 9 bases fitting TRBD1. The sequenced material came from peripheral blood. This clonotype was obtained from a man aged 65 to 85 with acute or convalescent COVID-19. Written as DNA, the CDR3 is TGTGCTAGTGGTTTGGTCATCCCACAGGGGGCGAAAGTCTACTACGAGCAGTACTTC. Protein product: CASGLVIPQGAKVYYEQYF.